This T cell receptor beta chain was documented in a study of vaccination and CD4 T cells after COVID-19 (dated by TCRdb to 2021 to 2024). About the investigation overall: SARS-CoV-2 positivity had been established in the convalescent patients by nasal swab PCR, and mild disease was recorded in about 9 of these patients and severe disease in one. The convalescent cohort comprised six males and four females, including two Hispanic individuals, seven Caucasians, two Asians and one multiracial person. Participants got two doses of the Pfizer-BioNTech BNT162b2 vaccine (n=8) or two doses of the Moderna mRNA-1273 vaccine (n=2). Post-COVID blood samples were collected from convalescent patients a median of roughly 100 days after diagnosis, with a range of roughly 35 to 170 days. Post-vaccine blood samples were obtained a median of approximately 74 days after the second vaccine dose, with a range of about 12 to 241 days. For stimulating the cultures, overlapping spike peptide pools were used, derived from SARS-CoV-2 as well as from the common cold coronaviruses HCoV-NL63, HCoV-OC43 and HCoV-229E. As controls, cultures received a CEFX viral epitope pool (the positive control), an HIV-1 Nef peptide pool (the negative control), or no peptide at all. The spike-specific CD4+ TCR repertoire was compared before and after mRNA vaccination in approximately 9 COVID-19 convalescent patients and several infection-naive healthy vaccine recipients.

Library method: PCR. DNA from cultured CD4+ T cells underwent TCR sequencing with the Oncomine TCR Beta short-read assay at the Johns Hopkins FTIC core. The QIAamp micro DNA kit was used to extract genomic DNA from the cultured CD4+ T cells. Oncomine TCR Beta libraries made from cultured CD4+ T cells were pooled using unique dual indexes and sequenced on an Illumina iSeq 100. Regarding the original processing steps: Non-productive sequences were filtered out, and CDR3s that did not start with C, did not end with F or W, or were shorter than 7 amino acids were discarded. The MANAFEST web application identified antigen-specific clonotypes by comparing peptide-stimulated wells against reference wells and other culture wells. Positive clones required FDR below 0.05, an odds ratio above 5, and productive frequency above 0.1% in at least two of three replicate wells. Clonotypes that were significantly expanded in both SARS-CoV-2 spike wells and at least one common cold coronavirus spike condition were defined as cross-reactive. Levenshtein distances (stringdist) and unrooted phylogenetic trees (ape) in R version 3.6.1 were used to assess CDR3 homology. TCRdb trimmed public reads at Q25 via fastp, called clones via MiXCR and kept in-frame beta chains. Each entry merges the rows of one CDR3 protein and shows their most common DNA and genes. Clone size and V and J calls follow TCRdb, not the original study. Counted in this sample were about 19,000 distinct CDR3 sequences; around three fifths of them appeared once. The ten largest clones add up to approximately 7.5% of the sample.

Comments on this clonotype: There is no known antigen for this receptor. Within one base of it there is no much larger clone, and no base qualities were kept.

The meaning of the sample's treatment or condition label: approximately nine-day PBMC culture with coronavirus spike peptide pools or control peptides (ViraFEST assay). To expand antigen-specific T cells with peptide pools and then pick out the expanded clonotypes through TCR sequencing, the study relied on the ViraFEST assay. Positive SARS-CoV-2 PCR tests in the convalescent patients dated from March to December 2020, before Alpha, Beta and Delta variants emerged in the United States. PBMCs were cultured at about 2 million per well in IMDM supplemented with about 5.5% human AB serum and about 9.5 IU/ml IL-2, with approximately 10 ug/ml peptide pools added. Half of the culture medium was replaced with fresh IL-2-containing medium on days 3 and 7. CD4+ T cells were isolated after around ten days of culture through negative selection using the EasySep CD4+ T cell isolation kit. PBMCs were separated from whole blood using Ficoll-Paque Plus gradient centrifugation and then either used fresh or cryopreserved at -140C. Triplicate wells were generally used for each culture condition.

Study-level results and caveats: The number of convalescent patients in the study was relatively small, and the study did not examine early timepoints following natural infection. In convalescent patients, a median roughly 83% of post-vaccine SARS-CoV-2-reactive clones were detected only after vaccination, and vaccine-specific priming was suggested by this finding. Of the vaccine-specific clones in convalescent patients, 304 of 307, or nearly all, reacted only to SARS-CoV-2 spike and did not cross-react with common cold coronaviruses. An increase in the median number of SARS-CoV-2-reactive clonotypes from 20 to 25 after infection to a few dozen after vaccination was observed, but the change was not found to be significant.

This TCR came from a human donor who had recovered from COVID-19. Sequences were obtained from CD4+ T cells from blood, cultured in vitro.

CDR3 reads: CSARHGAYNEQFF. At the DNA level, the sequence is TGCAGTGCTAGACACGGGGCCTACAATGAGCAGTTCTTC. The chain joins TRBV20-1 to TRBJ2-1, with TRBD2 as a weak D call on 5 bases. V and J are truncated by 2 bases and 2 bases respectively, leaving an intervening sequence of 7 bases. CDR1 and CDR2, per the germline V gene (reference sequence), are DFQATT and SNEGSKA. From the cysteine up to the phenylalanine, the CDR3 has a length of 13 residues. The kept DNA is CDR3 alone, 39 bases in frame from the first base.